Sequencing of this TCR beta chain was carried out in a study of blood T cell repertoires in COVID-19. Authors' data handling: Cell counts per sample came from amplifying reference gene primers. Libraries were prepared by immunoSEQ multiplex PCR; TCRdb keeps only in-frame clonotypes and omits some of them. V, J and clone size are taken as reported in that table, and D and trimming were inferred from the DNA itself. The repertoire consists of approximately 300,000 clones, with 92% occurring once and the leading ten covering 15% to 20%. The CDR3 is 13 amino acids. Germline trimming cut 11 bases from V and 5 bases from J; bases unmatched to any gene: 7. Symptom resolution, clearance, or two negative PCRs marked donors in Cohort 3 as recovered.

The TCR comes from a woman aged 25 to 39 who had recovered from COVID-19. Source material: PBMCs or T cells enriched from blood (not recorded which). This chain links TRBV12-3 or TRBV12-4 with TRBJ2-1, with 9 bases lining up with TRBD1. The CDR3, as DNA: TGTGCCGGCCGGACAGGGGATAACAATGAGCAGTTCTTC. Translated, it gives CAGRTGDNNEQFF.